The 5 T cell receptor beta chains reported below all come from one sample, sequenced in a study of cytomegalovirus exposure and HLA in healthy donors (dated by TCRdb to 2015 to 2018). Library construction relied on the immunoSEQ multiplex PCR assay. A mixture of 60 forward primers for TCR Vbeta segments and 13 reverse primers for TCR Jbeta segments was used in the multiplex PCR. The table was pulled from immuneACCESS by TCRdb, which kept in-frame rearrangements only. Such tables lose some clones; where checked, under half of the loss comes from unresolved V genes, and the rest has no known cause. This sample has 87,000 or so clones in its table, and under 9% of those were observed once. About 2% of the sample comes from the top ten. Sample: PBMCs. The receptors shown here come from a man in his fifties in good health and CMV-seronegative.

This clone has just a few counts. This chain connects TRBV7-2 to TRBJ2-7, with 9 bases aligning to TRBD2. Germline CDR1 SGHTA, CDR2 FQGNSA. The length of the CDR3 is 14 residues. The junction had 6 bases not matched to a gene; V was cut back by 3 bases and J by 6 bases. The CDR3 loop reads CASSFVAGEPEQYF. The CDR3 bases are TGTGCCAGCAGCTTTGTAGCGGGAGAACCCGAGCAGTACTTC.

This clone was counted a few times. The chain links TRBV2 to TRBJ1-1, with 10 positions matching TRBD1. Germline lookup yields CDR1 SNHLY and CDR2 FYNNEI. This CDR3 has 15 amino acids. The ends lost 8 bases at V and 3 bases at J; junction bases unmatched: 9. CDR3 nucleotides: TGTGCCAGCGGCCGACAGGGGGCTTTGGACACTGAAGCTTTCTTT. As protein: CASGRQGALDTEAFF.

This clone was observed a single time. This chain uses TRBV5-6 with TRBJ2-1; D not resolved. Germline CDR1 and CDR2: SGHDT and YYEEEE. V lost 3 bases and J lost 8, with 6 bases in between. The CDR3 extends over 11 amino acids. The CDR3 protein is CASSSRDEQFF. The DNA of the CDR3 is TGTGCCAGCAGCTCCCGGGATGAGCAGTTCTTC.

The rearrangement joins TRBV19 to TRBJ1-5, with TRBD1 matching over 8 bases. Looked up from germline, CDR1 is LNHDA and CDR2 is SQIVND (reference sequence). The J segment lost 7 bases and the V segment lost 6 bases, leaving 5 bases of the junction unmatched. The length of the CDR3 is 13 residues. The CDR3 is CASRDRVGQPQHF. In nucleotides, the CDR3 is TGTGCCAGTAGGGACAGGGTTGGCCAGCCCCAGCATTTT.

The chain links TRBV27 to TRBJ2-5, with D perhaps matching TRBD2 (7 bases). Germline CDR1 reads MNHEY; CDR2 reads SMNVEV (reference sequence). The CDR3 loop spans 16 amino acids. V lost 6 bases, J lost 7 bases, and 24 bases lay in between. CDR3 in amino acids: CASSPIIGGGTGTQYF. The CDR3 DNA sequence: TGTGCCAGCAGCCCAATTATAGGGGGGGGAACGGGGACCCAGTACTTC.